The clone carrying this T cell receptor beta chain has only a few counts. Antigen unknown. Germline CDR1 is SGHTA and CDR2 is FQGNSA. The CDR3 has 15 residues. V was cut by 5 bases and J by 5 bases, with 18 bases left in between. This sample is part of a study of human T cells and chemical hapten exposure. Points from the study as a whole: It was expanded TCRs that formed significantly more large CDR3 similarity clusters than controls did. The number of TCRs over 1 in 1000 frequency stayed unchanged after DPC.

TCRdb analysed the RACE reads with MiXCR anew, one entry per CDR3 protein. The repertoire holds about 190,000 distinct CDR3 sequences, with about 22% as singletons. Noted time point: patch test 3, about 24 weeks after DPC sensitization. Indicated treatment: therapeutic diphenylcyclopropenone sensitization with weekly scalp DPC. It was unfractionated whole blood from which total RNA was extracted. The J gene is TRBJ2-5, the V gene TRBV7-2; D might be TRBD1 or TRBD2, each matching 6 bases. The material was whole blood, obtained in connection with sensitization to the hapten diphenylcyclopropenone (DPC). This TCR came from a woman in her thirties or forties with alopecia areata. Some clones in this sample may be carry-over from other donors' samples. The CDR3 sequence: CASSPRVGGSETQYF. The CDR3 DNA reads as TGTGCCAGCAGCCCGAGAGTAGGGGGGTCGGAGACCCAGTACTTC.